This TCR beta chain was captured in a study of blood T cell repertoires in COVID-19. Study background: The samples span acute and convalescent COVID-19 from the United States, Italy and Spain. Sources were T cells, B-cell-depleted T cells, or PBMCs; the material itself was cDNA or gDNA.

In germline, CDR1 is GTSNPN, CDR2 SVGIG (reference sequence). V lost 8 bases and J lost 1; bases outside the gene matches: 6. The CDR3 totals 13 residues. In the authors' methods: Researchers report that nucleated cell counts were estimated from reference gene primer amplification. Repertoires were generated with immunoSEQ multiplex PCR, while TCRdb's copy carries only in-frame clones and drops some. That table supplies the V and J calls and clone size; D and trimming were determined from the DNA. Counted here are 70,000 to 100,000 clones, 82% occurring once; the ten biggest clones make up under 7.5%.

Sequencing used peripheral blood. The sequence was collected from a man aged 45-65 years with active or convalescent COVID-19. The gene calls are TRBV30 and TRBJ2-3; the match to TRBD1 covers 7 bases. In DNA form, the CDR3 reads TGTGCCGACAGGGTGTGGGGCACAGATACGCAGTATTTT. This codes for CADRVWGTDTQYF. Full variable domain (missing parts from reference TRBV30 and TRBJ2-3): SQTIHQWPATLVQPVGSPLSLECTVEGTSNPNLYWYRQAAGRGLQLLFYSVGIGQISSEVPQNLSASRPQDRQFILSSKKLLLSDSGFYLCADRVWGTDTQYFGPGTRLTVL.